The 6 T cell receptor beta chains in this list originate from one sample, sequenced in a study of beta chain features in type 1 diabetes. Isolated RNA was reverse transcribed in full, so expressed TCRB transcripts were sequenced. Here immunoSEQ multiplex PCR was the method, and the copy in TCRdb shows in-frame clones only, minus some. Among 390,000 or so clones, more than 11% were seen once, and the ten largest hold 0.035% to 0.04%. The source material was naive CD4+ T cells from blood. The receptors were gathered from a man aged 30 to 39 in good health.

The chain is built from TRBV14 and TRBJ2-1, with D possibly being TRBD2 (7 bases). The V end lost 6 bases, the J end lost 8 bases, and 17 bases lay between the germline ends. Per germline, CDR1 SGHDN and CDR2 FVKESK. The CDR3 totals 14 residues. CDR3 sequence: CASREGGLGDEQFF. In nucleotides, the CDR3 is TGTGCCAGCAGAGAGGGGGGGCTCGGCGATGAGCAGTTCTTC.

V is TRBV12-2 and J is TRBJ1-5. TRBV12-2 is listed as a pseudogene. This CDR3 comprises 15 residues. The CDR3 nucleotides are TGTGCAAGCCGGGGTAAGGCTGGGAGCAATCAGCCCCAGCATTTT. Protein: CASRGKAGSNQPQHF.

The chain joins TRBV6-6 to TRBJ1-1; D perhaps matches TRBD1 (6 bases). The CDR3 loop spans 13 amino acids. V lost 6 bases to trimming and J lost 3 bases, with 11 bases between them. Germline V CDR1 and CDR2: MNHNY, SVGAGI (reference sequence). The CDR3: CASSERGYTEAFF. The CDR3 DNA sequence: TGTGCCAGCAGCGAGAGGGGGTACACTGAAGCTTTCTTT.

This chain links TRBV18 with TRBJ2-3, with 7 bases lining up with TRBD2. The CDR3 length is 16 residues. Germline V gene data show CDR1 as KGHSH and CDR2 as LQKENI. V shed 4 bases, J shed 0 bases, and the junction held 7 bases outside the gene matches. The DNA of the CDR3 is TGTGCCAGCTCACTCGCCCCCGGGGGGAGCACAGATACGCAGTATTTT. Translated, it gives CASSLAPGGSTDTQYF.

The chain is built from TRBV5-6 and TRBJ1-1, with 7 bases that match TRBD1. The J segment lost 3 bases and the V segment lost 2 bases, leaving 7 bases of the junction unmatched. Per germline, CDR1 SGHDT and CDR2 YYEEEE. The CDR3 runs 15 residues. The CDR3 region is CASSFRGRRHTEAFF. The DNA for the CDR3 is TGTGCCAGCAGCTTTAGGGGGCGTAGGCACACTGAAGCTTTCTTT.

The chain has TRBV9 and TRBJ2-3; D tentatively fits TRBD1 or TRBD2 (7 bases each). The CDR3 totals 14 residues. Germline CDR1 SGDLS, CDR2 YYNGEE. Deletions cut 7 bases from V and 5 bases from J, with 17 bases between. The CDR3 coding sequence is TGTGCCAGCCAGGCAGGGGGGGCCGTAGATACGCAGTATTTT. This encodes CASQAGGAVDTQYF.